The clone carrying this T cell receptor (beta chain) was counted only a few times. Its antigen is currently unknown. The data derive from a study of blood T cells in healthy people across ages. Study outcomes and limitations: Greater diversity and more naive CD4+ cells were seen in long-lived donors than in aged donors.

Peripheral blood samples of 9 to 10 milliliters were drawn from each donor. Unmatched junction bases numbered 4, after V lost 0 bases and J lost 10 bases. CDR3 length: 14 amino acids. In germline, CDR1 is SGHTA, CDR2 FQGNSA. Together with a sample-barcoded 5' primer, a J-beta primer mix was included in a second PCR lasting roughly 6 to 12 cycles. Every individual sample yielded 3 million or more paired-end reads (each containing CDR3). TCRdb independently ran MiXCR on the 5' RACE reads; one entry per CDR3 protein. Among hundreds of thousands of distinct CDR3 sequences listed, approximately 53% were seen once.

Input material: blood. The receptor's source is a man in his forties or fifties in good health. The chain has TRBV7-2 and TRBJ2-1; the match to TRBD2 covers 9 bases. DNA of the CDR3: TGTGCCAGCAGCTTAGCTAGCGGGGGTTGGGAGCAGTTCTTC. Encoded protein: CASSLASGGWEQFF.